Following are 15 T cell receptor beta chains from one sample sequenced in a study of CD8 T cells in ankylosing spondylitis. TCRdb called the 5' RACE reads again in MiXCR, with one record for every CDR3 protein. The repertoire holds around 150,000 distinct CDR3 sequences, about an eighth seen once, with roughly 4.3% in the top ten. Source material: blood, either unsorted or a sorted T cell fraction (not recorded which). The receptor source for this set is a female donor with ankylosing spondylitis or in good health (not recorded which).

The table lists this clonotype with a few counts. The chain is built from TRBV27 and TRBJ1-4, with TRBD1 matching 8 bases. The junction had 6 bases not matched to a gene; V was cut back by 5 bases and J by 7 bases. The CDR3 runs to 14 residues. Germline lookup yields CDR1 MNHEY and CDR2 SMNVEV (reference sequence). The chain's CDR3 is CASSLRGRLEKLFF. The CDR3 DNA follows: TGTGCCAGCAGTCTCAGGGGGCGCCTTGAAAAACTGTTTTTT.

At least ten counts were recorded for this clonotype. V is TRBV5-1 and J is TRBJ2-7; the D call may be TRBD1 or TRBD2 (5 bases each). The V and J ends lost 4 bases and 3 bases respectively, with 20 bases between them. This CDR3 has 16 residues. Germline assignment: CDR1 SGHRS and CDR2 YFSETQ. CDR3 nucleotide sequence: TGCGCCAGCAGCCCCGGACCCCGGGACGGGAACTACGAGCAGTACTTC. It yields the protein CASSPGPRDGNYEQYF.

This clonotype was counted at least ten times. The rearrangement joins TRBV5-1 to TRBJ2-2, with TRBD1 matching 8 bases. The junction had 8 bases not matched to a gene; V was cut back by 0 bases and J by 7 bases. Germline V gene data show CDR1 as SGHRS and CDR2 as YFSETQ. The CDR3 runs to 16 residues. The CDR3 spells CASSLAWTGQGGELFF. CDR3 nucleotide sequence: TGCGCCAGCAGCTTGGCCTGGACAGGGCAAGGCGGGGAGCTGTTTTTT.

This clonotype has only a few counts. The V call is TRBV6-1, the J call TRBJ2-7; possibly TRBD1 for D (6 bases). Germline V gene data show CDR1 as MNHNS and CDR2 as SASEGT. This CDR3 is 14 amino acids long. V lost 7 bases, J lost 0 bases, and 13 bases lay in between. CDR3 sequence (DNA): TGTGCCAGCAAAACAGGGTTAAGCTCCTACGAGCAGTACTTC. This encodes CASKTGLSSYEQYF.

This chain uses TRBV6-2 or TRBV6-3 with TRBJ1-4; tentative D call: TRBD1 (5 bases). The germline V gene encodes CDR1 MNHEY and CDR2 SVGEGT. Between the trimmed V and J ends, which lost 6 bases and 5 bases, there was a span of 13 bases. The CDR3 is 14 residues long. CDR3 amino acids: CASSPQWGNEKLFF. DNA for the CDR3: TGTGCCAGCAGCCCTCAGTGGGGCAATGAAAAACTGTTTTTT.

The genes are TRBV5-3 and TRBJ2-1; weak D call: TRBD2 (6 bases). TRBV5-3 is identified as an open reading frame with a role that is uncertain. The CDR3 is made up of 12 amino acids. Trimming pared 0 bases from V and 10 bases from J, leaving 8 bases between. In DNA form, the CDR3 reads TGTGCCAGAAGCTTGGGACTAGGGGAGCAGTTCTTC. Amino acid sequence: CARSLGLGEQFF.

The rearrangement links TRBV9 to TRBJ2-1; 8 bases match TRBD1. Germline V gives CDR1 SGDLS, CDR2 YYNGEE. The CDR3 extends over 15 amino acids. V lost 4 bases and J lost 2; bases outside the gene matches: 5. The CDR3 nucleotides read TGTGCCAGCAGCCCCCGGGACAGGACCTACAATGAGCAGTTCTTC. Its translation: CASSPRDRTYNEQFF. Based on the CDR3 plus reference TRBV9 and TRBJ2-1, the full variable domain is DSGVTQTPKHLITATGQRVTLRCSPRSGDLSVYWYQQSLDQGLQFLIQYYNGEERAKGNILERFSAQQFPDLHSELNLSSLELGDSALYFCASSPRDRTYNEQFFGPGTRLTVL.

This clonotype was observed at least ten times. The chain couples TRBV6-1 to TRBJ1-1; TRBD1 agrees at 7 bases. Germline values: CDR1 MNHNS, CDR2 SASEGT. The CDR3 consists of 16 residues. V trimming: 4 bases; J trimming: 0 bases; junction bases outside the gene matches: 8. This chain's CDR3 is CASSVMTGNLNTEAFF. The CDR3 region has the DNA TGTGCCAGCAGTGTGATGACAGGGAACTTGAACACTGAAGCTTTCTTT.

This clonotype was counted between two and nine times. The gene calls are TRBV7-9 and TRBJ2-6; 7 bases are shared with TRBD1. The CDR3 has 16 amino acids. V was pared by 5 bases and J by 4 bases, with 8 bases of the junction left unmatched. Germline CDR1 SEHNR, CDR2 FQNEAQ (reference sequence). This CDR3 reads CASSGRQGTGANVLTF. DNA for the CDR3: TGTGCCAGCAGCGGACGACAGGGAACCGGGGCCAACGTCCTGACTTTC.

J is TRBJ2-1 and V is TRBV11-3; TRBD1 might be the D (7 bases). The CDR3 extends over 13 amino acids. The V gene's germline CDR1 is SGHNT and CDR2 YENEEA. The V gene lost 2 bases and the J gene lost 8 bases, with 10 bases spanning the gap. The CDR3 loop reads CASSLQGGDEQFF. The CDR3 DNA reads TGTGCCAGCAGCTTACAGGGGGGCGATGAGCAGTTCTTC. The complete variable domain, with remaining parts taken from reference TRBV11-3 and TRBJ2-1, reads EAGVVQSPRYKIIEKKQPVAFWCNPISGHNTLYWYLQNLGQGPELLIRYENEEAVDDSQLPKDRFSAERLKGVDSTLKIQPAELGDSAVYLCASSLQGGDEQFFGPGTRLTVL.

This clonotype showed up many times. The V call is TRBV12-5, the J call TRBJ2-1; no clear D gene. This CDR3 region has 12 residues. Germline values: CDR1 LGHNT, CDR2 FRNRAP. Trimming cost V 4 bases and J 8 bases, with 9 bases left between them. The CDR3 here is CASGSSRYEQFF. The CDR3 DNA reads TGTGCTAGTGGTTCCTCTCGATATGAGCAGTTCTTC. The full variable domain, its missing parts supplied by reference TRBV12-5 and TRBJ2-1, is DARVTQTPRHKVTEMGQEVTMRCQPILGHNTVFWYRQTMMQGLELLAYFRNRAPLDDSGMPKDRFSAEMPDATLATLKIQPSEPRDSAVYFCASGSSRYEQFFGPGTRLTVL.

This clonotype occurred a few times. In DNA, the CDR3 is TGCGCCAGCAGCCAAGGAGAGGGGTCCACTGAAGCTTTCTTT. Translation: CASSQGEGSTEAFF. This chain joins TRBV4-1 and TRBJ1-1; D perhaps matches TRBD1 (5 bases). Germline V gene data show CDR1 as MGHRA and CDR2 as YSYEKL. The CDR3 contains 14 residues. Trimming shortened V by 1 base and J by 4 bases, and 10 bases separated the two germline ends.

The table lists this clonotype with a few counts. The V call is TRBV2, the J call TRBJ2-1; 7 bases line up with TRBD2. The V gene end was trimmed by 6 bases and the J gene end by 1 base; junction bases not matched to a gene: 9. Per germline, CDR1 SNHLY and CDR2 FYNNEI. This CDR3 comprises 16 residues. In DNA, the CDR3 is TGTGCCAGCAGCCACGAGCGGGGATTATCCTACAATGAGCAGTTCTTC. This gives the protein CASSHERGLSYNEQFF.

CDR3 nucleotide sequence: TGCGCCAGCAGTCCGTTATTCGGGGTCCCCCCGTTCTTC. As protein: CASSPLFGVPPFF. The V call is TRBV23-1, the J call TRBJ2-1, with a possible D match to TRBD2 (5 bases). TRBV23-1 is an ORF for which the function is uncertain. The CDR3 is made up of 13 amino acids. V dropped 4 bases and J dropped 15 bases, with 19 bases sitting between them.

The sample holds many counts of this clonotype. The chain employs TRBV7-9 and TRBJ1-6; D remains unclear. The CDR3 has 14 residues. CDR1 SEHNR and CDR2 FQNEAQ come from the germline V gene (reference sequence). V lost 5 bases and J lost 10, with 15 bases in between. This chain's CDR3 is CASSPNLRESPLHF. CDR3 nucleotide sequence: TGTGCCAGCAGCCCTAATTTGAGGGAATCACCCCTCCACTTT.